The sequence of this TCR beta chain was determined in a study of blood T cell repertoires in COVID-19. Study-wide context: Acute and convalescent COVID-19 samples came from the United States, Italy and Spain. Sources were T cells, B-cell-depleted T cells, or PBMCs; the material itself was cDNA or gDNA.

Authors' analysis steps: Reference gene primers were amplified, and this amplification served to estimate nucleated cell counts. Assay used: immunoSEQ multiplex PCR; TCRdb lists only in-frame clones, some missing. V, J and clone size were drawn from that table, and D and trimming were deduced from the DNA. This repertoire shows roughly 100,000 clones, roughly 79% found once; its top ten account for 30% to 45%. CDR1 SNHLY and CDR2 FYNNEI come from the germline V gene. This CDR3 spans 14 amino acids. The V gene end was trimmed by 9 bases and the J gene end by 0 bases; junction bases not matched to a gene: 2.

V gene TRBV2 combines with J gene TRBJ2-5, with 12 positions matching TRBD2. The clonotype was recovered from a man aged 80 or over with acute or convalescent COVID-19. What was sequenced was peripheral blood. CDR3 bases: TGTGCCAGAGCTAGCGGGAGGGACCAAGAGACCCAGTACTTC. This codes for CARASGRDQETQYF.